This T cell receptor (beta chain) was identified during a study of tumor and adjacent non-tumor tissue in lung cancer. Study results and limitations: Shorter survival was associated with higher TCR diversity in tumors. Top 100 clones took a larger repertoire share in normal lung.

Three rounds of nested PCR, following a modified ARM-PCR protocol, produced the TCRbeta library. Each CDR3 protein gets one entry after TCRdb re-called the multiplex PCR reads with MiXCR. The sample consists of about 85,000 distinct CDR3 sequences, 61% of them appearing once. Concerning this clonotype: Its antigen remains unidentified. Just one base apart from a much larger clone, this may be a read error.

The CDR3 covers 11 residues. Germline loops: CDR1 SGHDN, CDR2 FVKESK. The V end was cut by 4 bases, the J end by 5 bases, with 5 bases between. This sample's RNA came from whole unsorted tissue. Material: lung tumor tissue. The origin of this receptor is a man between 65 and 79 years old with non-small cell lung cancer. The gene calls are TRBV14 and TRBJ2-5; D is ambiguous. In DNA, the CDR3 is TGTGCCAGCAGCCGAAAGGAGACCCAGTACTTC. Amino acids: CASSRKETQYF. The whole variable domain, filled in from reference TRBV14 and TRBJ2-5, reads EAGVTQFPSHSVIEKGQTVTLRCDPISGHDNLYWYRRVMGKEIKFLLHFVKESKQDESGMPNNRFLAERTGGTYSTLKVQPAELEDSGVYFCASSRKETQYFGPGTRLLVL.